The 23 T cell receptor beta chains below were found in one sample sequenced in a study of T cell responses to AZD1222 COVID-19 vaccine. Repertoires were generated with immunoSEQ multiplex PCR, while TCRdb's copy carries only in-frame clones and drops some. Of more than 55,000 clones listed, about three quarters are singletons. This material consisted of peripheral blood, taken 28 days after the second AZD1222 dose. These receptors all stem from an adult who received the AZD1222 COVID-19 vaccine.

This rearrangement joins TRBV27 to TRBJ2-5; D perhaps matches TRBD2 (6 bases). The CDR3 sequence is 15 residues long. Germline-derived CDR1 and CDR2 are MNHEY and SMNVEV (reference sequence). Trimming stripped 10 bases from V and 7 bases from J, with 25 bases between. Here the CDR3 DNA reads TGTGCCACCTCCTTTCGGGGGACGACCAGTGCGACCCAGTACTTC. Translating gives CATSFRGTTSATQYF.

The rearrangement uses TRBV12-3 or TRBV12-4 and TRBJ1-6, with D tentatively TRBD1 (6 bases). The germline V and J ends were trimmed by 8 bases and 9 bases, with 14 bases remaining between them. This CDR3 comprises 13 residues. The CDR3 DNA follows: TGTGCCAGCCGGGGCAGGGGATCTTCACCCCTCCACTTT. Its protein product is CASRGRGSSPLHF.

The chain carries TRBV6-5 and TRBJ2-3; D is ambiguous. Between the trimmed V and J ends, which lost 7 bases and 2 bases, there was a span of 10 bases. The CDR3 extends over 13 amino acids. CDR1 and CDR2 from the germline V gene are MNHEY and SVGAGI. The DNA for the CDR3 is TGTGCCAGCATAAACGCCTACACAGATACGCAGTATTTT. This translates into CASINAYTDTQYF.

This chain joins TRBV3-1 (or the pseudogene TRBV3-2) and TRBJ1-1; D is perhaps TRBD1 (5 bases). V shed 4 bases and J shed 1 base, with 13 bases lying between them. CDR1 is LGHDT and CDR2 is YNNKEL in the germline V gene (reference sequence). The CDR3 runs to 15 residues. The CDR3 DNA sequence: TGTGCCAGCAGCCGACGGTGGGGGGAGAACACTGAAGCTTTCTTT. Amino acids: CASSRRWGENTEAFF.

The chain carries TRBV19 and TRBJ1-6; D uncertain. The CDR3 runs 13 residues. With 6 bases removed from V and 7 bases from J, the gap between germline ends came to 10 bases. From germline, CDR1 is LNHDA and CDR2 SQIVND (reference sequence). This CDR3 reads CASSPQRNSPLHF. CDR3 nucleotide sequence: TGTGCCAGTAGCCCCCAAAGGAATTCACCCCTCCACTTT.

Only a few counts were recorded for this clone. In the same sample, other DNA sequences code for this CDR3. The chain employs TRBV29-1 and TRBJ2-2, with a tentative D call TRBD2 (5 bases). This CDR3 has 13 residues. In germline, CDR1 is SQVTM, CDR2 ANQGSEA. Trimming pared 4 bases from V and 2 bases from J, leaving 8 bases between. In nucleotides, the CDR3 is TGCAGCGTTGGACTACCCAACACCGGGGAGCTGTTTTTT. Translated: CSVGLPNTGELFF.

The CDR3 sequence is CASSPGQGQETQYF. The CDR3 nucleotides read TGTGCCAGCAGCCCTGGACAGGGCCAAGAGACCCAGTACTTC. The chain combines TRBV7-9 with TRBJ2-5; 8 nucleotides align to TRBD1. This CDR3 has 14 amino acids. Germline CDR1 is SEHNR and CDR2 is FQNEAQ (reference sequence). Trimming at V came to 5 bases and at J to 1 base, leaving 3 bases not matched to a gene.

This rearrangement joins TRBV5-6 to TRBJ1-5; 12 bases fit TRBD1. Germline V lookup: CDR1 SGHDT, CDR2 YYEEEE. The V segment lost 3 bases and the J segment 0 bases; nucleotides outside the gene matches: 7. The CDR3 has 18 residues. In nucleotides, the CDR3 is TGTGCCAGCAGCTACGGGACAGGGGGCCTCTATAGCAATCAGCCCCAGCATTTT. The encoded protein is CASSYGTGGLYSNQPQHF.

This chain joins TRBV7-8 and TRBJ1-5; 12 bases align to TRBD1. Trimming removed 4 bases from V and 4 bases from J; junction bases left unmatched: 8. The V gene's germline CDR1 is SGHVS and CDR2 FQNEAQ. The CDR3 has 17 residues. Here the CDR3 DNA reads TGTGCCAGCAGCTCACCGGGACAGGGGGCGGTAAATCAGCCCCAGCATTTT. It is translated as CASSSPGQGAVNQPQHF.

This sequence joins TRBV6-5 and TRBJ1-1; 9 bases match TRBD1. Germline V lookup: CDR1 MNHEY, CDR2 SVGAGI. CDR3 length equals 16 residues. The V and J ends lost 0 bases and 5 bases, in that order; junction bases with no gene match: 7. The CDR3 region is CASSYSAGQGWTEAFF. CDR3 nucleotides: TGTGCCAGCAGTTACTCCGCGGGACAGGGATGGACTGAAGCTTTCTTT.

This chain links TRBV19 with TRBJ2-3; possible D gene TRBD2, 6 bases. This CDR3 region has 14 residues. The germline gives CDR1 LNHDA, CDR2 SQIVND (reference sequence). Trimming left V 3 bases short and J 5 bases short, with 12 bases between. The CDR3 bases are TGTGCCAGTAGTATGGGCGGGGCAGAAGATACGCAGTATTTT. Translation gives CASSMGGAEDTQYF.

This clone was picked up a small number of times. The V gene is TRBV6-2 or TRBV6-3, the J gene TRBJ1-5; D is uncertain. From germline, CDR1 is MNHEY and CDR2 SVGEGT. V lost 5 bases to trimming and J lost 5 bases, with 13 bases between them. This CDR3 has 14 residues. The CDR3 reads CASSLTVTYQPQHF. CDR3 DNA: TGTGCCAGCAGTCTCACGGTTACTTATCAGCCCCAGCATTTT.

The gene calls are TRBV5-1 and TRBJ1-4; no definite D call. This CDR3 is built from 14 residues. Trimming left V 0 bases short and J 8 bases short, with 11 bases between. The germline gives CDR1 SGHRS, CDR2 YFSETQ. The CDR3 DNA sequence: TGCGCCAGCAGCTTGGAGTCAGAATGGGAAAAACTGTTTTTT. Translation: CASSLESEWEKLFF. Combining the CDR3 with reference TRBV5-1 and TRBJ1-4 gives the whole variable domain KAGVTQTPRYLIKTRGQQVTLSCSPISGHRSVSWYQQTPGQGLQFLFEYFSETQRNKGNFPGRFSGRQFSNSRSEMNVSTLELGDSALYLCASSLESEWEKLFFGSGTQLSVL.

This rearrangement joins TRBV6-5 to TRBJ2-1; D is perhaps TRBD1 (6 bases). The CDR3 sequence is 12 residues long. Between the trimmed V and J ends, which lost 8 bases and 6 bases, there was a span of 11 bases. Germline V gene data show CDR1 as MNHEY and CDR2 as SVGAGI. DNA of the CDR3: TGTGCCAGCGGGTACAGGGCCAATGAGCAGTTCTTC. Translation: CASGYRANEQFF.

The chain has TRBV6-5 and TRBJ1-2, with 7 bases that match TRBD1. The CDR3 consists of 14 residues. Germline lookup yields CDR1 MNHEY and CDR2 SVGAGI. V gave up 6 bases and J gave up 1 base; unmatched junction bases: 5. The CDR3 nucleotides are TGTGCCAGCAGGTCCGGGACAGTTAACTATGGCTACACCTTC. The encoded protein is CASRSGTVNYGYTF.

The V gene is TRBV7-9, the J gene TRBJ2-7; no reliable D call. The germline V gene encodes CDR1 SEHNR and CDR2 FQNEAQ (reference sequence). The CDR3 covers 12 residues. Trimming removed 8 bases at V and 3 bases at J, with 11 bases between. The CDR3 sequence is CASGRLSYEQYF. CDR3 in DNA: TGTGCCAGCGGTCGCCTGAGCTACGAGCAGTACTTC.

CDR3 protein: CASSPDRDFYEQYF. The CDR3 region has the DNA TGTGCCAGCAGCCCCGACAGGGATTTTTACGAGCAGTACTTC. The rearrangement links TRBV11-2 to TRBJ2-7; 7 nucleotides agree with TRBD1. The J segment lost 4 bases and the V segment lost 5 bases, leaving 8 bases of the junction unmatched. Per germline, CDR1 SGHAT and CDR2 FQNNGV. There are 14 residues in the CDR3.

The chain combines TRBV18 with TRBJ2-3; either TRBD1 or TRBD2 may supply D (5 bases each). V shed 4 bases and J shed 0 bases, with 8 bases lying between them. The germline V gene encodes CDR1 KGHSH and CDR2 LQKENI. The CDR3 is 14 amino acids. CDR3 residues: CASSLGASTDTQYF. As DNA, the CDR3 is TGTGCCAGCTCACTCGGGGCAAGCACAGATACGCAGTATTTT. The full variable domain, its missing parts supplied by reference TRBV18 and TRBJ2-3, is NAGVMQNPRHLVRRRGQEARLRCSPMKGHSHVYWYRQLPEEGLKFMVYLQKENIIDESGMPKERFSAEFPKEGPSILRIQQVVRGDSAAYFCASSLGASTDTQYFGPGTRLTVL.

The J gene is TRBJ1-3, the V gene TRBV6-5; unclear D gene. This CDR3 region has 12 residues. Per germline, CDR1 MNHEY and CDR2 SVGAGI. V lost 2 bases and J lost 4, with 3 bases in between. This CDR3 reads CASSYTGNTIYF. Here the CDR3 DNA reads TGTGCCAGCAGTTACACCGGAAACACCATATATTTT.

The chain carries TRBV28 and TRBJ1-2; D is uncertain. The CDR3 totals 13 residues. CDR1 and CDR2 from the germline V gene are MDHEN and SYDVKM. Trimming pared 1 base from V and 8 bases from J, leaving 11 bases between. In nucleotides, the CDR3 is TGTGCCAGCAGTTTATTCCCCTCTGGGGGCTACACCTTC. It is translated as CASSLFPSGGYTF.

This chain uses TRBV6-5 with TRBJ2-7; the D is unclear. CDR1 is MNHEY, CDR2 SVGAGI, per germline. The CDR3 runs to 12 residues. Trimming left V 1 base short and J 5 bases short, with 6 bases between. CDR3 bases: TGTGCCAGCAGTTACTATAGGGACGAGCAGTACTTC. It encodes CASSYYRDEQYF.

The genes are TRBV19 and TRBJ1-1; D gene ambiguous. Germline values: CDR1 LNHDA, CDR2 SQIVND (reference sequence). V lost 6 bases and J 0 bases, leaving 11 bases between the germline ends. The CDR3 is 14 residues long. The CDR3 DNA sequence: TGTGCCAGTAGATTCTCGGGCTTGAACACTGAAGCTTTCTTT. Its translation is CASRFSGLNTEAFF.

V is TRBV5-6 and J is TRBJ1-2; 10 nucleotides line up with TRBD1. The CDR3 extends over 14 amino acids. The germline gives CDR1 SGHDT, CDR2 YYEEEE. Germline trimming cut 4 bases from V and 4 bases from J; bases unmatched to any gene: 4. The CDR3 reads CASSVWTGGYGYTF. CDR3 nucleotide sequence: TGTGCCAGCAGCGTGTGGACAGGGGGCTATGGCTACACCTTC.